This is a list of T cell receptor beta chains from one sample in a study of blood T cell repertoires in COVID-19. TCRdb keeps only in-frame clones here, not all; method: immunoSEQ multiplex PCR. The sample has tens of thousands of clones, approximately 89% seen once; the top ten hold roughly 2.3%. Sequenced: peripheral blood. These receptors all stem from a man in his fifties or sixties with acute or convalescent COVID-19. Both conserved end residues are part of each CDR3. The order of the fields is clone size, J gene, D gene, V gene, CDR3 DNA, CDR3 protein. A D gene is named only where the DNA matches it firmly. Size values are once, few and many counts, or a class for expanded clones, and some rows have none.

clone size: -; J gene: TRBJ2-2; D gene: TRBD1; V gene: TRBV9; CDR3 DNA: TGTGCCAGCAGCCCCGGACAGGGAGGAAGTCGGGAGCTGTTTTTT; CDR3 protein: CASSPGQGGSRELFF
clone size: -; J gene: TRBJ2-1; D gene: -; V gene: TRBV2; CDR3 DNA: TGTGCCAGCAGTGGTCAGGGGAACAATGAGCAGTTCTTC; CDR3 protein: CASSGQGNNEQFF
clone size: -; J gene: TRBJ1-6; D gene: TRBD1; V gene: TRBV27; CDR3 DNA: TGTGCCAGCAGTGCTCAACCGGGACAGAAGAATTCACCCCTCCACTTT; CDR3 protein: CASSAQPGQKNSPLHF
clone size: -; J gene: TRBJ2-7; D gene: TRBD1; V gene: TRBV6-5; CDR3 DNA: TGTGCCAGCAGTTACGCAGACAGGGGCTACGAGCAGTACTTC; CDR3 protein: CASSYADRGYEQYF
clone size: -; J gene: TRBJ1-2; D gene: -; V gene: TRBV2; CDR3 DNA: TGTGCCAGCAGAGGGCCGATAGGCGGGTATGGCTACACCTTC; CDR3 protein: CASRGPIGGYGYTF
clone size: -; J gene: TRBJ1-1; D gene: -; V gene: TRBV28; CDR3 DNA: TGTGCCAGCAGTTTATCCGACAGGTTCGGCACTGAAGCTTTCTTT; CDR3 protein: CASSLSDRFGTEAFF
clone size: -; J gene: TRBJ1-1; D gene: -; V gene: TRBV25-1; CDR3 DNA: TGTGCCAGCACCCGGAACACTGAAGCTTTCTTT; CDR3 protein: CASTRNTEAFF
clone size: -; J gene: TRBJ1-4; D gene: -; V gene: TRBV13; CDR3 DNA: TGTGCCAGCAGCTCGCGAGGGGGACGGAAACTGTTTTTT; CDR3 protein: CASSSRGGRKLFF
clone size: once; J gene: TRBJ2-2; D gene: -; V gene: TRBV4-1; CDR3 DNA: TGCGCCAGCAGCCAGGGAAGACTACTCCTAAACACCGGGGAGCTGTTTTTT; CDR3 protein: CASSQGRLLLNTGELFF
clone size: -; J gene: TRBJ1-1; D gene: -; V gene: TRBV30; CDR3 DNA: TGTGCCTGGAGTCGGCGCAGGGGCACTGAAGCTTTCTTT; CDR3 protein: CAWSRRRGTEAFF
clone size: -; J gene: TRBJ2-3; D gene: -; V gene: TRBV5-1; CDR3 DNA: TGCGCCAGCAGCTCCGACAGCGTACGCACAGATACGCAGTATTTT; CDR3 protein: CASSSDSVRTDTQYF
clone size: few; J gene: TRBJ2-3; D gene: -; V gene: TRBV7-8; CDR3 DNA: TGTGCCAGCAGCTTAAGTATAGGGGCCGATACGCAGTATTTT; CDR3 protein: CASSLSIGADTQYF
clone size: -; J gene: TRBJ1-5; D gene: TRBD1; V gene: TRBV28; CDR3 DNA: TGTGCCAGCAAAGCAGGACAGGGGGGTCAGCCCCAGCATTTT; CDR3 protein: CASKAGQGGQPQHF
clone size: -; J gene: TRBJ1-2; D gene: TRBD1; V gene: TRBV9; CDR3 DNA: TGTGCCAGCAGCACCCGAACAGGGGGAAGCGGCTACACCTTC; CDR3 protein: CASSTRTGGSGYTF
clone size: -; J gene: TRBJ1-5; D gene: -; V gene: TRBV5-1; CDR3 DNA: TGCGCCAGCAGCTTGCTAGACAGCCTTAATCAGCCCCAGCATTTT; CDR3 protein: CASSLLDSLNQPQHF
clone size: -; J gene: TRBJ2-1; D gene: -; V gene: TRBV11-1; CDR3 DNA: TGTGCCAGCAGCCGGGACTTGAACAATGAGCAGTTCTTC; CDR3 protein: CASSRDLNNEQFF